These T cell receptor beta chains were read from a single sample in a study of T cell repertoires in aging, cancer and after chemotherapy. TCRdb ran MiXCR on the multiplex PCR reads and lists one entry per CDR3 protein. This sample has about 7,400 distinct CDR3 sequences; 40% occur once, and the top ten carry about 15%. The sample consisted of blood. Every receptor here comes from a human donor in good health. Both conserved end residues are part of each CDR3. The D gene is left open where the match is weak. Some rows have no size entry. The others give once, few or many, or a class for an expanded clone.

abundance,d_gene,v_gene,j_gene,CDR3aa,CDR3nt
.,.,TRBV5-4,TRBJ1-2,CASSATGSDYGYTF,TGTGCCAGCAGCGCCACAGGATCGGACTATGGCTACACCTTC
.,TRBD2,TRBV10-3,TRBJ2-2,CAISPPGGNTGELFF,TGTGCCATCAGCCCTCCGGGGGGGAACACCGGGGAGCTGTTTTTT
.,TRBD2,TRBV19,TRBJ2-3,CASSPSGTTDTQYF,TGTGCCAGTAGTCCCTCCGGGACTACCGATACGCAGTATTTT
.,.,TRBV5-5,TRBJ1-5,CASSLQGYSNQPQHF,TGTGCCAGCAGCTTACAGGGATATAGCAATCAGCCCCAGCATTTT
.,TRBD1,TRBV7-9,TRBJ2-1,CASSSGQGVSFF,TGTGCCAGCAGCTCCGGACAGGGGGTATCGTTCTTC
few,TRBD2,TRBV5-4,TRBJ2-2,CASSASGNTGELFF,TGTGCCAGCAGCGCTAGCGGGAACACCGGGGAGCTGTTTTTT
few,.,TRBV6-1,TRBJ2-5,CASSQTALAETQYF,TGTGCCAGCAGCCAGACAGCCCTGGCGGAGACCCAGTACTTC
.,.,TRBV6-5,TRBJ1-4,CVSSYSIQYNEKLFF,TGTGTCAGCAGTTACAGTATCCAGTACAATGAAAAACTGTTTTTT
.,TRBD2,TRBV6-5,TRBJ2-1,CASSYGTSGGYNEQFF,TGTGCCAGCAGTTACGGGACTAGCGGGGGTTACAATGAGCAGTTCTTC
.,TRBD1,TRBV7-6,TRBJ1-5,CASSPRKTGGSNQPQHF,TGTGCCAGCAGCCCCAGAAAGACAGGGGGAAGCAATCAGCCCCAGCATTTT
few,.,TRBV12-3/TRBV12-4,TRBJ2-2,CASSLGASGELFF,TGTGCCAGCAGTTTAGGGGCGAGCGGGGAGCTGTTTTTT
.,TRBD2,TRBV7-6,TRBJ2-7,CASSLTSGGEVWGPTYEQYF,TGTGCCAGCAGCTTGACTAGCGGGGGAGAGGTTTGGGGCCCGACCTACGAGCAGTACTTC
.,.,TRBV27,TRBJ2-6,CASSMGVSGANVLTF,TGTGCCAGCAGCATGGGGGTCTCTGGGGCCAACGTCCTGACTTTC
few,.,TRBV11-2,TRBJ2-3,CASSLLVRVTQYF,TGTGCCAGCAGCTTGCTGGTGCGCGTTACGCAGTATTTT
few,.,TRBV25-1,TRBJ2-6,CASSPPAGRGANVLTF,TGTGCCAGCAGCCCCCCGGCAGGCCGCGGGGCCAACGTCCTGACTTTC
.,TRBD2,TRBV6-1,TRBJ2-5,CASSEALGGVETQYF,TGTGCCAGCAGTGAAGCTTTGGGGGGGGTCGAGACCCAGTACTTC
few,TRBD1,TRBV6-5,TRBJ2-7,CASSPGTGPYEQYF,TGTGCCAGCAGTCCCGGGACAGGGCCCTACGAGCAGTACTTC
.,TRBD1,TRBV4-2,TRBJ2-3,CASSQDPARDSTKPSTDTQYF,TGTGCCAGCAGCCAAGATCCAGCTCGGGACAGTACGAAGCCTAGCACAGATACGCAGTATTTT
medium-sized,.,TRBV27,TRBJ2-7,CASSPSEQTSYEQYF,TGTGCCAGCAGTCCCTCCGAACAGACCTCCTACGAGCAGTACTTC
.,.,TRBV10-3,TRBJ2-5,CATTYQETQYF,TGTGCCACTACCTACCAAGAGACCCAGTACTTC
few,.,TRBV30,TRBJ2-3,CAFEHRGTSTDTQYF,TGTGCCTTCGAACACCGGGGGACGAGCACAGATACGCAGTATTTT
.,.,TRBV5-1,TRBJ2-5,CASSLEVTGVWEGETQYF,TGCGCCAGCAGCTTGGAAGTGACAGGGGTTTGGGAGGGAGAGACCCAGTACTTC
.,.,TRBV12-3/TRBV12-4,TRBJ2-7,CASSAKGGLAGEQYF,TGTGCCAGCAGCGCTAAGGGGGGGCTGGCTGGCGAGCAGTACTTC
.,.,TRBV27,TRBJ2-3,CASSEYNRDYF,TGTGCCAGCAGTGAGTACAACAGGGACTATTTT
.,.,TRBV19,TRBJ2-1,CASSQGTYNEQFF,TGTGCCAGTAGCCAGGGCACCTACAATGAGCAGTTCTTC
once,TRBD1,TRBV6-4,TRBJ2-2,CASSASSGTGVNTGELFF,TGTGCCAGCAGTGCCAGCTCCGGGACAGGGGTAAACACCGGGGAGCTGTTTTTT
few,TRBD1,TRBV6-5,TRBJ2-7,CASSPDREGEQYF,TGTGCCAGCAGTCCCGACAGGGAAGGCGAGCAGTACTTC
.,.,TRBV27,TRBJ2-2,CASSFGDTRTGELFF,TGTGCCAGCAGTTTTGGGGACACGCGCACCGGGGAGCTGTTTTTT
.,TRBD1,TRBV12-3/TRBV12-4,TRBJ1-5,CASRAGDRANQHQHF,TGTGCCAGCAGGGCCGGAGACAGGGCGAATCAGCACCAGCATTTT
.,.,TRBV6-4,TRBJ2-3,CASSDVAGNTDTQYF,TGTGCCAGCAGTGACGTGGCGGGGAACACAGATACGCAGTATTTT
.,TRBD2,TRBV11-2,TRBJ2-2,CASSSGLGDTGELFF,TGTGCCAGCAGCTCGGGACTAGGGGACACCGGGGAGCTGTTTTTT
.,TRBD2,TRBV27,TRBJ2-1,CASSSLGGVEQFF,TGTGCCAGCAGTTCCCTTGGGGGGGTCGAGCAGTTCTTC